Below are 13 T cell receptor beta chains sequenced from a single sample in a study of vaccination effects on CD4 cells after COVID-19. No antigens are known for them. Repertoires were generated with immunoSEQ multiplex PCR, while TCRdb's copy carries only in-frame clones and drops some. This sample yields 35,000 to 45,000 clones, of which about 80% are seen a single time; under 14% belongs to the top ten. ViraFEST expansion of antigen-specific CD4+ T cells with viral peptide pools preceded sequencing. With around ten days of culture completed, CD4+ T cells were isolated. Having tested negative for nucleocapsid antibodies, the vaccine recipients showed no prior SARS-CoV-2 infection. The sequencing used CD4+ T cells from PBMCs cultured with SARS-CoV-2 spike peptides, collected before COVID-19 vaccination. The receptor set was obtained from a human donor who received a COVID-19 vaccine.

V gene TRBV15 combines with J gene TRBJ1-6; no reliable D call. CDR3 size: 13 residues. V was cut by 1 base and J by 10 bases, with 8 bases left in between. In germline, CDR1 is LNHNV, CDR2 YYDKDF (reference sequence). For the CDR3, the DNA is TGTGCCACCAGCAGAGTTAATGGGTCACCCCTCCACTTT. Translating it yields CATSRVNGSPLHF.

The sample holds a few counts of this clone. The CDR3 sequence is CASSSHRDRGVSPLHF. CDR3 bases: TGTGCCAGCAGTTCTCACCGGGACAGGGGCGTTTCACCCCTCCACTTT. The chain has TRBV27 and TRBJ1-6; 10 bases map to TRBD1. The V segment lost 4 bases and the J segment 9 bases; nucleotides outside the gene matches: 9. Per germline, CDR1 MNHEY and CDR2 SMNVEV (reference sequence). The CDR3 spans 16 residues.

This clone occurred once. This rearrangement joins TRBV2 to TRBJ1-5, with D tentatively TRBD1 (5 bases). This CDR3 has 14 residues. Germline V gene data show CDR1 as SNHLY and CDR2 as FYNNEI. The ends were cut back, 4 bases at V and 6 bases at J, with 13 bases in the middle. CDR3 protein: CASSVEGTAQPQHF. CDR3 bases: TGTGCCAGCAGTGTAGAAGGGACCGCTCAGCCCCAGCATTTT.

This clone has a single count. The chain has TRBV7-9 and TRBJ2-2; D could derive from TRBD1 or TRBD2 (5 bases each). This CDR3 has 18 amino acids. Trimming removed 5 bases from V and 4 bases from J, with 23 bases in between. Germline CDR1 and CDR2: SEHNR and FQNEAQ (reference sequence). The CDR3 loop reads CASSPGGLRGAVTGELFF. CDR3 DNA sequence: TGTGCCAGCAGCCCCGGCGGGTTGAGGGGCGCCGTCACCGGGGAGCTGTTTTTT. Looking up the rest from reference TRBV7-9 and TRBJ2-2 gives the full variable domain: DTGVSQNPRHKITKRGQNVTFRCDPISEHNRLYWYRQTLGQGPEFLTYFQNEAQLEKSRLLSDRFSAERPKGSFSTLEIQRTEQGDSAMYLCASSPGGLRGAVTGELFFGEGSRLTVL.

The V and J genes are TRBV25-1 and TRBJ1-5; no definite D call. Between the trimmed V and J ends, which lost 4 bases and 2 bases, there was a span of 9 bases. Germline CDR1 and CDR2: MGHDK and SYGVNS. The CDR3 is 14 residues long. The CDR3 DNA sequence: TGTGCCAGCAGTGGGACCACGGGCAATCAGCCCCAGCATTTT. Its translation is CASSGTTGNQPQHF.

The gene calls are TRBV6-6 and TRBJ2-3; no reliable D call. V was trimmed by 6 bases and J by 2 bases, leaving 9 bases between them. CDR3 size: 13 residues. Per germline, CDR1 MNHNY and CDR2 SVGAGI (reference sequence). This CDR3 is CASRVESTDTQYF. CDR3 coding DNA: TGTGCCAGCAGAGTCGAGTCCACAGATACGCAGTATTTT.

The genes are TRBV11-2 and TRBJ2-2; D tentatively fits TRBD1 or TRBD2 (5 bases each). Germline V gene lookup returns CDR1 SGHAT and CDR2 FQNNGV. The CDR3 has 15 amino acids. V lost 7 bases and J 6 bases, leaving 18 bases between the germline ends. The CDR3 DNA follows: TGTGCCAGCATGAGGGGCGCGGTCCCATCCGGGGAGCTGTTTTTT. This sequence encodes CASMRGAVPSGELFF. Complete variable domain (other parts from reference TRBV11-2 and TRBJ2-2): EAGVAQSPRYKIIEKRQSVAFWCNPISGHATLYWYQQILGQGPKLLIQFQNNGVVDDSQLPKDRFSAERLKGVDSTLKIQPAKLEDSAVYLCASMRGAVPSGELFFGEGSRLTVL.

The chain has TRBV21-1 and TRBJ1-4; the table's TRBD1 call for D was not verified on the DNA. TRBV21-1 is flagged as a pseudogene. The CDR3 has 13 residues. The CDR3 spells CASSNRKQGKLFF. The CDR3 DNA reads as TGTGCCAGCAGCAACCGTAAACAGGGCAAACTGTTTTTT.

The rearrangement uses TRBV10-3 and TRBJ1-3; the D is unclear. CDR3 length: 13 amino acids. Germline lookup yields CDR1 ENHRY and CDR2 SYGVKD. V lost 6 bases and J 4 bases, leaving 10 bases between the germline ends. This CDR3 reads CAISFVEGNTIYF. DNA of the CDR3: TGTGCCATCAGCTTCGTTGAGGGAAACACCATATATTTT.

The V gene is TRBV28, the J gene TRBJ1-5; possible D gene TRBD1, 5 bases. The germline CDR1 and CDR2 sequences are MDHEN and SYDVKM. The CDR3 spans 13 residues. V lost 6 bases and J lost 5, with 11 bases in between. As DNA, the CDR3 is TGTGCCAGCAGCCAAGACAGCTATCAGCCCCAGCATTTT. It specifies CASSQDSYQPQHF.

This chain connects TRBV5-1 to TRBJ2-1, with 8 bases identical to TRBD1. The CDR3 consists of 14 residues. The V and J ends lost 2 bases and 7 bases, in that order; junction bases with no gene match: 5. Germline values: CDR1 SGHRS, CDR2 YFSETQ. The CDR3 loop is CASSFLTGANEQFF. In DNA, the CDR3 is TGCGCCAGCAGCTTCTTGACAGGGGCGAATGAGCAGTTCTTC.

The chain couples TRBV5-1 to TRBJ1-5; D ambiguous. The CDR3 consists of 17 residues. Trimming took off 4 bases at V and 8 bases at J, with 25 bases between the two ends. Germline CDR1 SGHRS, CDR2 YFSETQ. CDR3 nucleotides: TGCGCCAGCAGCCCTGGGGATAGCAGGACCTCCGTCGAGCCCCAGCATTTT. Protein: CASSPGDSRTSVEPQHF.

The chain links TRBV24-1 to TRBJ2-2; TRBD2 matches at 7 bases. This CDR3 has 15 amino acids. Germline lookup yields CDR1 KGHDR and CDR2 SFDVKD. Losses at the gene ends were 3 bases for V and 7 bases for J; bases not matched to a gene: 7. DNA of the CDR3: TGTGCCACCAGTGATCCCACTAGCGTGGGCGGGGAGCTGTTTTTT. It codes for CATSDPTSVGGELFF.